The following is a TCR beta chain sequence with its context. Its target is not known. The data derive from a study of CD8 T cells in ankylosing spondylitis. General study findings and limits: Ankylosing spondylitis blood appeared to carry a characteristic TCR beta motif of several highly homologous variants. Past research had described some motif variants in reactive arthritis synovial fluid and blood. Clones linked to disease were reported to show significant enrichment in matched ankylosing spondylitis synovial fluid.

One entry per CDR3 protein, called by TCRdb with MiXCR from the 5' RACE reads. The sample shows 750,000 to 850,000 distinct CDR3 sequences, approximately 12% of them seen only once. The germline V gene encodes CDR1 SGHRS and CDR2 YFSETQ. The V and J ends lost 0 bases and 10 bases, in that order; junction bases with no gene match: 10. CDR3 length equals 15 residues. The sequenced sample consisted of blood, either unsorted or a sorted T cell fraction (not recorded which). This rearrangement joins TRBV5-1 to TRBJ2-1, with 7 bases identical to TRBD2. The receptor was isolated from a male donor with ankylosing spondylitis. CDR3 DNA sequence: TGCGCCAGCAGCTTGGGCAGCGGGAATGTCGGGGAGCAGTTCTTC. Its protein is CASSLGSGNVGEQFF.